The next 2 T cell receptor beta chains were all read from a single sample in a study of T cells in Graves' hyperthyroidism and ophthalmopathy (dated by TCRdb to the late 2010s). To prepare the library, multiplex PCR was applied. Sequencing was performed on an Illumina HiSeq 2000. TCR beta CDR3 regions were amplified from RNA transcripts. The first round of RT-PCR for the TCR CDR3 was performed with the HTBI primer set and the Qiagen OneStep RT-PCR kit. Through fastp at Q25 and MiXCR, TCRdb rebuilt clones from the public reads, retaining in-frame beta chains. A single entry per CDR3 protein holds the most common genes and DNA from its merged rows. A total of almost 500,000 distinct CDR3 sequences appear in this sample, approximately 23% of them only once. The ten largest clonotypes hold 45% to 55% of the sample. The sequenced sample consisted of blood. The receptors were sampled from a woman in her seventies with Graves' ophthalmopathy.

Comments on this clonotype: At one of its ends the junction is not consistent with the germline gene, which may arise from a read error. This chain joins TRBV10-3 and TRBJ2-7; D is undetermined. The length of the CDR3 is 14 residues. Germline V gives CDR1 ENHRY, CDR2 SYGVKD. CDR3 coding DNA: TGTGCCATCAGTGAGTCGCGTGGGATCTACGGGCAGTACTTC. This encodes CAISESRGIYGQYF.

The CDR3 loop is CSVFSGRAGETQYF. The CDR3 coding sequence is TGCAGCGTGTTTAGCGGGAGGGCCGGGGAGACCCAGTACTTC. This chain links TRBV29-1 with TRBJ2-5; 11 nucleotides align to TRBD2. The CDR3 length is 14 residues. Trimming cost V 6 bases and J 5 bases; bases outside gene matches: 8. CDR1 is SQVTM, CDR2 ANQGSEA, per germline.